The sequence of this TCR beta chain was determined in a study of T cell responses to AZD1222 COVID-19 vaccine. Study results and caveats: Baseline antibody screening turned up just a handful of seropositive AZD1222 recipients.

With regard to this clone: What it binds is not known.

The CDR3 has 15 residues. Trimming removed 2 bases from V and 3 bases from J, with 13 bases in between. In germline, CDR1 is SGHVS, CDR2 FQNEAQ. Sequenced by immunoSEQ multiplex PCR; TCRdb stores in-frame clones only, minus some. The table records roughly 120,000 clones, about 88% of them present only once. V is TRBV7-8 and J is TRBJ1-2, with D possibly matching TRBD1 (6 bases). Here the sequenced sample was peripheral blood, taken 28 days after the second AZD1222 dose. This clonotype was sampled from an adult who received the AZD1222 COVID-19 vaccine. In DNA, the CDR3 is TGTGCCAGCAGCTTATTGGAGGGGGTCGACTATGGCTACACCTTC. Protein: CASSLLEGVDYGYTF.